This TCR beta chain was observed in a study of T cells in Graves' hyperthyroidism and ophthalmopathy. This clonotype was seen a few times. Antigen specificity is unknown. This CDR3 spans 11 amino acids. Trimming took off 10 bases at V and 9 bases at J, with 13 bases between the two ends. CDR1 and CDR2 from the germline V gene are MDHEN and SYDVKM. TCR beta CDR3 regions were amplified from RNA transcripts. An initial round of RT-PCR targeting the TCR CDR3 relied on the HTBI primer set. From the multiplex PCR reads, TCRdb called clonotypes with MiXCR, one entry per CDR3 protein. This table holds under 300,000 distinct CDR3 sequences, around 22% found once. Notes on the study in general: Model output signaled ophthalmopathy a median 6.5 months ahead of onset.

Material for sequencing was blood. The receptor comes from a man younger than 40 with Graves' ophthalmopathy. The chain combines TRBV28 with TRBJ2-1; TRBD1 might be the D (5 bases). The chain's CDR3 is CATTAPAEQFF. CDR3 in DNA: TGTGCCACGACAGCGCCAGCTGAGCAGTTCTTC.